This TCR beta chain was sequenced in a study of OX40 agonist ivuxolimab in advanced cancers. In the study overall: Hepatocellular carcinoma, melanoma, renal cell or head and neck cancer was diagnosed in the dose-escalation patients. Prior therapy, whether anti-PD-1, anti-PD-L1 or anti-CTLA-4, was allowed, and roughly 40% had some.

Clones were read by immunoSEQ multiplex PCR, and TCRdb kept only the in-frame ones, dropping some. Of roughly 76,000 clones listed, around four fifths are singletons. Broader study findings: Among the lowest levels of clonal expansion were found in partial responders at 0.1-3.0 mg/kg. No determination was made of the antigen specificity of the expanded peripheral T cells.

V gave up 5 bases and J gave up 2 bases; unmatched junction bases: 2. Per germline, CDR1 LNHDA and CDR2 SQIVND (reference sequence). The CDR3 is 14 amino acids. Note on this clone: Its specificity is unknown.

The sample here was CD4+ or CD8+ T cells sorted from blood, taken in a trial of the OX40 agonist ivuxolimab. This chain joins TRBV19 and TRBJ1-2, with 10 bases that match TRBD1. This receptor was obtained from an adult with an advanced solid tumor such as melanoma, head and neck, liver or kidney cancer. CDR3 DNA: TGTGCCAGTAGTCCGGGACAGGGGAACTATGGCTACACCTTC. The encoded protein is CASSPGQGNYGYTF.